This is a list of T cell receptor beta chains from one sample in a study of CD8 T cells in ankylosing spondylitis. One entry per CDR3 protein results from TCRdb running MiXCR on the 5' RACE reads. The repertoire holds hundreds of thousands of distinct CDR3 sequences, with approximately 12% as singletons. Sequencing input: blood, either unsorted or a sorted T cell fraction (not recorded which). The receptors here all came from a male donor with ankylosing spondylitis. Each CDR3 is given with its conserved first and last residue. A D gene is named only where the DNA matches it firmly. Clone size appears in some rows only: once, few, many, or a class for an expanded clone.

TRBJ1-5,.,TRBV5-1,many,TGCGCCAGAAGACAGGAGAGCAATCAGCCCCAGCATTTT,CARRQESNQPQHF
TRBJ1-1,.,TRBV6-5,many,TGTGCCAGCAGGCCCGTGGACGAAGCTTTCTTT,CASRPVDEAFF
TRBJ2-5,.,TRBV20-1,few,TGCAGTGCCGTACCGGGCCCTAGCAAAGAGGAGTTC,CSAVPGPSKEEF
TRBJ2-2,TRBD1,TRBV5-1,few,TGCGCCAGCAGCCCTTTCAGAGACAGGGGGTCTCAGGGATGGCCGAACACCGGGGAGCTGTTTTTT,CASSPFRDRGSQGWPNTGELFF
TRBJ1-5,TRBD1,TRBV20-1,.,TGCAGTGCACTCGACAGGGAAGGTCAGCCCCAGCATTTT,CSALDREGQPQHF
TRBJ2-5,.,TRBV7-2,few,TGTGCCAGCAGCTACCGGGCCCTGGGACTGTACCAAGAGACCCAGTACTTC,CASSYRALGLYQETQYF
TRBJ2-6,.,TRBV15,few,TGTGCCACCAGCCCTCCGGGACGTCGAAGCTCTGGGGCCAACGTCCTGACTTTC,CATSPPGRRSSGANVLTF
TRBJ2-5,.,TRBV5-4,.,TGTGCCAGCAGCGGAGGAAGGGGCTATGGGGAGACCCAGTACTTC,CASSGGRGYGETQYF
TRBJ1-4,TRBD1,TRBV6-1,.,TGTGCCAGCTTCCCACGGGACAGGGCAGAAAAACTGTTTTTT,CASFPRDRAEKLFF
TRBJ2-7,.,TRBV28,few,TGTGCCAGCAGGGATCAGACCTACGAGCAGTACTTC,CASRDQTYEQYF
TRBJ1-1,TRBD1,TRBV5-1,.,TGCGCCAGCAGCTCACAGGGGCTTTCGGCTTTCTTT,CASSSQGLSAFF
TRBJ1-4,.,TRBV29-1,.,TGCAGCGTTGAAGATGGAAACGCGGGTGAAAAACTGTTTTTT,CSVEDGNAGEKLFF
TRBJ2-7,.,TRBV7-2,.,TGTGCCAGCAGCCCAGACGCGTATGTCGTCGAGCAGTACTTC,CASSPDAYVVEQYF
TRBJ2-5,TRBD2,TRBV6-1,few,TGTGCCAGCACCAGAGGCGGGGGGCGGGAGACCCAGTACTTC,CASTRGGGRETQYF
TRBJ1-1,.,TRBV30,.,TGTGCCTGGAGGGGGGGGGGCGACGGCACTGAAGCTTTCTTT,CAWRGGGDGTEAFF
TRBJ2-1,.,TRBV20-1,.,TGCAGTGCTAGGTCTGTCTATACCTACAATGAGCAGTTCTTC,CSARSVYTYNEQFF
TRBJ2-3,.,TRBV24-1,few,TGTGCCACCAGTGATTTTGGACGGGGAGGATTTTATACGCAGTATTTT,CATSDFGRGGFYTQYF
TRBJ2-1,.,TRBV5-1,.,TGCGCCAGCAGCATCGGACCCTACAATGAGCAGTTCTTC,CASSIGPYNEQFF
TRBJ1-2,TRBD1,TRBV3-1,.,TGTGCCAGCAGCCACCGGGACAGGGTGGTTGGCTACACCTTC,CASSHRDRVVGYTF
TRBJ1-3,.,TRBV7-8,many,TGTGCCAGCAGCATTACTTTAATGAGCTCTGGAAACACCATATATTTT,CASSITLMSSGNTIYF
TRBJ2-7,.,TRBV20-1,many,TGCAGTACCCAAGGACCCCACCACGAGCAGTACTTC,CSTQGPHHEQYF
TRBJ1-1,.,TRBV7-2,few,TGTGCCAGCAGCCCGATAGTGGGGATCACTGAAGCTTTCTTT,CASSPIVGITEAFF
TRBJ2-5,TRBD1,TRBV6-2/TRBV6-3,.,TGTGCCAGCAGTCGGACAGGGCACGAGACCCAGTACTTC,CASSRTGHETQYF
TRBJ2-5,TRBD2,TRBV20-1,few,TGCAGTGAAGTCCCGGGGGGATCGGGGACCCAGTACTTC,CSEVPGGSGTQYF
TRBJ2-5,.,TRBV20-1,few,TGCAGTGCCAGAACCGTGACCCAGTACTTC,CSARTVTQYF
TRBJ2-1,TRBD2,TRBV7-2,few,TGTGCCAGCAGCGCCGGGACCTCAGCGGGGGGGCCCAATGAGCAGTTCTTC,CASSAGTSAGGPNEQFF
TRBJ2-2,.,TRBV27,.,TGTGCCAGCAGTTTAGTACCACAGCTGAACACCGGGGAGCTGTTTTTT,CASSLVPQLNTGELFF
TRBJ1-2,TRBD1,TRBV6-2/TRBV6-3,.,TGTGCCAGCACTGGGACAGGGGGCGGCTACACCTTC,CASTGTGGGYTF
TRBJ2-1,.,TRBV9,few,TGTGCCAGCAGCGTTGGACAGATGACCTCCTACAATGAGCAGTTCTTC,CASSVGQMTSYNEQFF